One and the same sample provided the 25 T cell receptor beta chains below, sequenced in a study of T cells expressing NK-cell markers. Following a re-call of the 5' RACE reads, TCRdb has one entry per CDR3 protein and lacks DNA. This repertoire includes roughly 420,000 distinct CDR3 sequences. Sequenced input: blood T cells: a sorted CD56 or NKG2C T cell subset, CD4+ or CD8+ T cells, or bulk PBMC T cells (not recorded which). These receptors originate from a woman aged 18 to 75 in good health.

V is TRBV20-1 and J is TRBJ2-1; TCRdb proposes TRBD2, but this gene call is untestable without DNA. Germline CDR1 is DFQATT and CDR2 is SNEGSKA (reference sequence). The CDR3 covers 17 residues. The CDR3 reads CSAPGLAGASSYNEQFF.

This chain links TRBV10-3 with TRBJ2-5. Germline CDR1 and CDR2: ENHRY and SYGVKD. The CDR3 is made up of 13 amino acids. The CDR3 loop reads CAISDPTQETQYF.

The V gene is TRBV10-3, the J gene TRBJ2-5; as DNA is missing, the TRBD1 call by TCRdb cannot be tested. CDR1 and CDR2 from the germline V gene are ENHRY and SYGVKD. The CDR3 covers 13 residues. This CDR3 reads CAISRQDQETQYF.

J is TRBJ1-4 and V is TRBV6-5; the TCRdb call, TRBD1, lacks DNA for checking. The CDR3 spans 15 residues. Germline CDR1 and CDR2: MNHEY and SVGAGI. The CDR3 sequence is CASTLSPAPNEKLFF.

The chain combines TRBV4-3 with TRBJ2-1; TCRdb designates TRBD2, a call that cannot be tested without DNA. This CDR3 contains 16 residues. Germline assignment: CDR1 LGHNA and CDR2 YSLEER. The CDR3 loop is CASSQVISGGAYEQFF.

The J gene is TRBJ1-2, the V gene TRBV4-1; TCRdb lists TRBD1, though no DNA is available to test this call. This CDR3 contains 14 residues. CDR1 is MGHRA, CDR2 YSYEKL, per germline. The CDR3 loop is CASSQAYRAGGYTF.

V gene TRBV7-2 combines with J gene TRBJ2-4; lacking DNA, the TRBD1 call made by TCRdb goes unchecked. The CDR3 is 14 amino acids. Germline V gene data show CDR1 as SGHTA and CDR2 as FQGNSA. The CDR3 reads CASSLFGREGFQYF. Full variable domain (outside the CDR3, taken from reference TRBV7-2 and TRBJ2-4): GAGVSQSPSNKVTEKGKDVELRCDPISGHTALYWYRQSLGQGLEFLIYFQGNSAPDKSGLPSDRFSAERTGGSVSTLTIQRTQQEDSAVYLCASSLFGREGFQYFGAGTRLSVL.

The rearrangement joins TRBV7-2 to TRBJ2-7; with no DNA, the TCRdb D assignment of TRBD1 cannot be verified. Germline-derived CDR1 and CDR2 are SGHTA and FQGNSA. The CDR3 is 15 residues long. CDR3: CASSRQGGGDYEQYF.

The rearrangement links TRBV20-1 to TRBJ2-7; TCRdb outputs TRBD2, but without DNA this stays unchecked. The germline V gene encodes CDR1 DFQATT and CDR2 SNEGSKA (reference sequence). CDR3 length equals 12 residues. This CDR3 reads CSAKGLLYEQYF.

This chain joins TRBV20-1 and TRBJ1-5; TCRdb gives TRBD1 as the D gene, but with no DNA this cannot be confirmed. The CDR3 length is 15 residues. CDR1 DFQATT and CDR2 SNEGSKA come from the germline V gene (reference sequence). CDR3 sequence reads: CSARPRAGGGQPQHF.

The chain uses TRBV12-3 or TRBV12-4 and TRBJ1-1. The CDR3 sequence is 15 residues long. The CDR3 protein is CASRGPSPGGTEAFF.

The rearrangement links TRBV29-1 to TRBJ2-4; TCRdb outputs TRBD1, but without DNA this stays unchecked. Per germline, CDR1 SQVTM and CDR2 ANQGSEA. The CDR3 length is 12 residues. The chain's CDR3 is CSVGTDLNIQYF.

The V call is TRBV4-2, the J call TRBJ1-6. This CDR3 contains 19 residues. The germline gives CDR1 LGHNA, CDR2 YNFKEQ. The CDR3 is CASSQEGGGRSSYNSPLHF.

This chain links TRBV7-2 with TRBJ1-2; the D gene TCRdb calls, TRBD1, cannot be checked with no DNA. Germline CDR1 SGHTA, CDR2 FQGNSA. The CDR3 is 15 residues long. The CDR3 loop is CASSLGGHFTYGYTF. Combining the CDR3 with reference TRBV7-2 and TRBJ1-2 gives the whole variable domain GAGVSQSPSNKVTEKGKDVELRCDPISGHTALYWYRQSLGQGLEFLIYFQGNSAPDKSGLPSDRFSAERTGGSVSTLTIQRTQQEDSAVYLCASSLGGHFTYGYTFGSGTRLTVV.

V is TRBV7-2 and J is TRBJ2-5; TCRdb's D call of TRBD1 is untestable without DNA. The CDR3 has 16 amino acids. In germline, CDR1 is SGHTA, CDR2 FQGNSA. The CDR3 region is CASSLLSGGAGETQYF.

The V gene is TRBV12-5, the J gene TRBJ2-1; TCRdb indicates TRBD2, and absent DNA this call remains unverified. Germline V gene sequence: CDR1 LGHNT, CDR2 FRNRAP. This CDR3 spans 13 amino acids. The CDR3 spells CASGLVGQGLKFF.

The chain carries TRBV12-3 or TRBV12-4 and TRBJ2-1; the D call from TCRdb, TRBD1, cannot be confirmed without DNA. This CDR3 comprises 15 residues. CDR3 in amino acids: CASARGGVSYNEQFF.

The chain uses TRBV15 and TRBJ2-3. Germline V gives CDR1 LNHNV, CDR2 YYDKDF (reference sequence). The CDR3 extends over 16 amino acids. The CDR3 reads CATSPTYGSWSDTQYF.

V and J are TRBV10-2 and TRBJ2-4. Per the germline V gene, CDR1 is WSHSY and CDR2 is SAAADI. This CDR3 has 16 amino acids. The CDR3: CASRDKEVGAKNIQYF.

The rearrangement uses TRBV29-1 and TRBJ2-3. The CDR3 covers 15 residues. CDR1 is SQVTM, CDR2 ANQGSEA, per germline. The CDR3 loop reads CSVEEWDPSTDTQYF.

The CDR3 sequence is CASSPVGLGQTPYGYTF. V usage is TRBV11-1 and J usage is TRBJ1-2; absent DNA, TCRdb's TRBD1 call cannot be checked. The V gene's germline CDR1 is SGHAT and CDR2 FQDESV (reference sequence). The CDR3 covers 17 residues.

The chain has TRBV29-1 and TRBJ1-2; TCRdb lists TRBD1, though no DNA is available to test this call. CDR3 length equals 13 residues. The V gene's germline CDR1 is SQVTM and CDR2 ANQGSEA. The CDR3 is CSVPSGLRYGYTF.

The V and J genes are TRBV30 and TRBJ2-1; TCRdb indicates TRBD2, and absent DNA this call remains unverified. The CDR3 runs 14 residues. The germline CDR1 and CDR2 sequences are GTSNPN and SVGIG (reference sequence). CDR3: CAGKTSGVDNEQFF. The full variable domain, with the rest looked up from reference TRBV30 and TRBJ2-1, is SQTIHQWPATLVQPVGSPLSLECTVEGTSNPNLYWYRQAAGRGLQLLFYSVGIGQISSEVPQNLSASRPQDRQFILSSKKLLLSDSGFYLCAGKTSGVDNEQFFGPGTRLTVL.

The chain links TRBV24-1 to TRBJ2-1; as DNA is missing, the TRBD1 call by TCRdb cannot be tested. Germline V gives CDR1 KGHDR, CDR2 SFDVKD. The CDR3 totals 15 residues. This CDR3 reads CATSDYRGLNNEQFF.

The CDR3 here is CASSFNRDGEQFF. The rearrangement uses TRBV7-7 and TRBJ2-1; without DNA, the TCRdb call of TRBD1 cannot be checked. CDR1 is SSHAT and CDR2 is FNYEAQ in the germline V gene (reference sequence). This CDR3 has 13 residues.